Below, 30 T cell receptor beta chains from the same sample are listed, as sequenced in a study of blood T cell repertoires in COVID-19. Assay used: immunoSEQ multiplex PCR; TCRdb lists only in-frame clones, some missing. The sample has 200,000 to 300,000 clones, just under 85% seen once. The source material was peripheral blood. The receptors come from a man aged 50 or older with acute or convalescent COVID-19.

CDR3 region: CASKDRSGGENEQFF. CDR3 nucleotide sequence: TGTGCCAGCAAGGACAGGAGCGGGGGGGAGAATGAGCAGTTCTTC. J is TRBJ2-1 and V is TRBV6-5, with TRBD2 identical over 10 bases. Germline V CDR1 and CDR2: MNHEY, SVGAGI. Trimming cost V 7 bases and J 7 bases; bases outside gene matches: 10. The CDR3 covers 15 residues.

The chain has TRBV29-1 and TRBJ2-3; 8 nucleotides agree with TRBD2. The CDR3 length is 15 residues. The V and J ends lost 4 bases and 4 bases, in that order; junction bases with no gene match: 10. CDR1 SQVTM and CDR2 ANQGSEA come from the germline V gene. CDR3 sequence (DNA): TGCAGCGTTGGATTTACGGGAGGGCAGGCAGATACGCAGTATTTT. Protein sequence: CSVGFTGGQADTQYF.

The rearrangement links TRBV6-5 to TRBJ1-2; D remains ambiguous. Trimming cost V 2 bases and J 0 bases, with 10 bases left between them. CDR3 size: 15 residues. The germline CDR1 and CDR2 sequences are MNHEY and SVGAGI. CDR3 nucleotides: TGTGCCAGCAGTTACCCTCCCGACACTAACTATGGCTACACCTTC. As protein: CASSYPPDTNYGYTF.

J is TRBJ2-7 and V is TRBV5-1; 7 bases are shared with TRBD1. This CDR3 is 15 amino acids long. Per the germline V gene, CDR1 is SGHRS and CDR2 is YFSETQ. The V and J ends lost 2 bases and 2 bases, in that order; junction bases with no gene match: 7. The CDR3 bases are TGCGCCAGCAGCTTACTGGGACAGAATACCTACGAGCAGTACTTC. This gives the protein CASSLLGQNTYEQYF.

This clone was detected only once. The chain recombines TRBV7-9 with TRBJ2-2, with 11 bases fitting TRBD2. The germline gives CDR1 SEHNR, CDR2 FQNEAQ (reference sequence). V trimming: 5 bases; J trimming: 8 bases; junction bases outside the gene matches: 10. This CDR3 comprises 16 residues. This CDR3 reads CASSPTSGRLDGELFF. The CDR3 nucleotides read TGTGCCAGCAGCCCCACTAGCGGGAGACTGGATGGGGAGCTGTTTTTT.

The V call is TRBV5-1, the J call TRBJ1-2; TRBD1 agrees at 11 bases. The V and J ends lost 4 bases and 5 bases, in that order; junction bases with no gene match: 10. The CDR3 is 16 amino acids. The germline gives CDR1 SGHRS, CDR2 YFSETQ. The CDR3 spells CASSRTGGDPTYGYTF. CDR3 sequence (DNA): TGCGCCAGCAGCCGGACAGGGGGCGATCCGACGTATGGCTACACCTTC. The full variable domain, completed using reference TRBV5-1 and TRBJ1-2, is KAGVTQTPRYLIKTRGQQVTLSCSPISGHRSVSWYQQTPGQGLQFLFEYFSETQRNKGNFPGRFSGRQFSNSRSEMNVSTLELGDSALYLCASSRTGGDPTYGYTFGSGTRLTVV.

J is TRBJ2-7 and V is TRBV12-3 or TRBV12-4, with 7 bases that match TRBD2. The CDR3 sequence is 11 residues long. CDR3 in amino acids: CASGSLGEQYF. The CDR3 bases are TGTGCTAGCGGGTCCCTAGGTGAGCAGTACTTC.

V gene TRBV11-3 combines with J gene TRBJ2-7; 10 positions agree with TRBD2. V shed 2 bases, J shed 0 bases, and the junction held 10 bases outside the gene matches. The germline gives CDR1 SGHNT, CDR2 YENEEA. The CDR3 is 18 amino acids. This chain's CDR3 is CASSLTLILAGNSYEQYF. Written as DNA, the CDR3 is TGTGCCAGCAGCTTAACCCTGATACTAGCGGGAAACTCCTACGAGCAGTACTTC. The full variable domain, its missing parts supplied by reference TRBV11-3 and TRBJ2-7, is EAGVVQSPRYKIIEKKQPVAFWCNPISGHNTLYWYLQNLGQGPELLIRYENEEAVDDSQLPKDRFSAERLKGVDSTLKIQPAELGDSAVYLCASSLTLILAGNSYEQYFGPGTRLTVT.

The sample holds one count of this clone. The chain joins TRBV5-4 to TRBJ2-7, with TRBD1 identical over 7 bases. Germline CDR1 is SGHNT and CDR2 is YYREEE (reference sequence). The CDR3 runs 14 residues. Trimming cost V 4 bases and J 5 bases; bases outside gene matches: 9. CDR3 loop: CASSTRAQGDEQYF. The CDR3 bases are TGTGCCAGCAGCACCAGGGCCCAGGGGGACGAGCAGTACTTC. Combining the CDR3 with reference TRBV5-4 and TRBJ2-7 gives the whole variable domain ETGVTQSPTHLIKTRGQQVTLRCSSQSGHNTVSWYQQALGQGPQFIFQYYREEENGRGNFPPRFSGLQFPNYSSELNVNALELDDSALYLCASSTRAQGDEQYFGPGTRLTVT.

This chain's CDR3 is CASNLQGHNGSPLHF. In DNA form, the CDR3 reads TGTGCCAGCAACCTACAGGGTCACAATGGGTCACCCCTCCACTTT. V and J are TRBV5-4 and TRBJ1-6, with D maybe TRBD1 (6 bases). The germline gives CDR1 SGHNT, CDR2 YYREEE (reference sequence). CDR3 length equals 15 residues. Trimming stripped 6 bases from V and 10 bases from J, with 20 bases between.

CDR3 DNA: TGTGCCAGCAGTTACTCGACAGGGTTCACCGGGGAGCTGTTTTTT. It codes for CASSYSTGFTGELFF. The chain carries TRBV6-5 and TRBJ2-2; 7 positions match TRBD1. Looked up from germline, CDR1 is MNHEY and CDR2 is SVGAGI. The CDR3 sequence is 15 residues long. J gave up 4 bases and V 0 bases, and 2 bases lay outside the gene matches.

This chain's CDR3 is CARSLPCTGFTDTQYF. The CDR3 DNA reads as TGTGCCAGAAGCTTACCGTGTACGGGTTTTACAGATACGCAGTATTTT. The chain couples TRBV7-5 to TRBJ2-3; the table calls TRBD2, which could not be checked here. TRBV7-5 is a known pseudogene. There are 16 residues in the CDR3.

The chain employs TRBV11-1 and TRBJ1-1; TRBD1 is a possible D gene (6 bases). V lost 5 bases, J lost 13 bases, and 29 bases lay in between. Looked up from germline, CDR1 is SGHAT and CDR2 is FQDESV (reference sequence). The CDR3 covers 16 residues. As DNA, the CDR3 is TGTGCCAGCAGCCCTTTTGGACTTCGAGGGGGAAATAGTGGTTTCTTT. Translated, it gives CASSPFGLRGGNSGFF.

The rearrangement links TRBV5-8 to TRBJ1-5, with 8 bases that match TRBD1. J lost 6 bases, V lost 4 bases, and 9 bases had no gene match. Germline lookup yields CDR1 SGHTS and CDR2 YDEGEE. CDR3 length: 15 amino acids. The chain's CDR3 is CASSVRGQGSQPQHF. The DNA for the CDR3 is TGTGCCAGCAGCGTCAGGGGGCAAGGGAGTCAGCCCCAGCATTTT.

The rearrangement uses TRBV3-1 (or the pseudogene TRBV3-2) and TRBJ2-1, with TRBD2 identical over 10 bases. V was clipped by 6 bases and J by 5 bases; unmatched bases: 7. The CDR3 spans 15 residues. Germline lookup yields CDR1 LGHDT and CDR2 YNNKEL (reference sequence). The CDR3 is CASRTGTSDHNEQFF. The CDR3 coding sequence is TGTGCCAGCAGGACCGGGACTAGCGATCACAATGAGCAGTTCTTC.

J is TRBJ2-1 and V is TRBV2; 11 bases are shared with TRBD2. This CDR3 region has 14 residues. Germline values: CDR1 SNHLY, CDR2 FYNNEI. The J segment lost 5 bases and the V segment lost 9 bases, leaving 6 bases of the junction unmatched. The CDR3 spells CARTLAGANNEQFF. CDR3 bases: TGTGCCAGAACACTAGCGGGAGCCAACAATGAGCAGTTCTTC.

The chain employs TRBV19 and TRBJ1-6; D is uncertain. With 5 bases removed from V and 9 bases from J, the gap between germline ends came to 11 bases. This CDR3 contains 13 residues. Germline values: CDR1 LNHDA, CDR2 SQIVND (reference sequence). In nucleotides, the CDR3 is TGTGCCAGTAGTCCAGAGGGCGCTTCACCCCTCCACTTT. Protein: CASSPEGASPLHF.

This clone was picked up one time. Here the CDR3 DNA reads TGTGCCTCGCGGAGGACCTCTGGAAACACCATATATTTT. This sequence encodes CASRRTSGNTIYF. The chain links TRBV12-5 to TRBJ1-3, with D hard to call. The CDR3 has 13 amino acids. Germline lookup yields CDR1 LGHNT and CDR2 FRNRAP.

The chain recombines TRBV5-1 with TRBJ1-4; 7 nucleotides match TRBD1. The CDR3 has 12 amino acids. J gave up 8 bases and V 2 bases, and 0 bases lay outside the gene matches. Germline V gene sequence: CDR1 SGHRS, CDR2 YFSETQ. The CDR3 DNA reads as TGCGCCAGCAGCTTACAGGGGGAAAAACTGTTTTTT. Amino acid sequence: CASSLQGEKLFF.

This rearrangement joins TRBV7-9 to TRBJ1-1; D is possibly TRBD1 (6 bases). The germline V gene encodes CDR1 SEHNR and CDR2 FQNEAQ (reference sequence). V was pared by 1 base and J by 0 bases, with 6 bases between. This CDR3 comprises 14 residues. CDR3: CASSLDRVNTEAFF. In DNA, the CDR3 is TGTGCCAGCAGCTTAGACAGGGTGAACACTGAAGCTTTCTTT.

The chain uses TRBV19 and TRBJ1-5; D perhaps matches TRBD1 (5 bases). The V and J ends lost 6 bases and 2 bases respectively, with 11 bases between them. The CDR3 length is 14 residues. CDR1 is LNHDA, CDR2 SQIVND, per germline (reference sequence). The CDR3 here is CASSPDSRNQPQHF. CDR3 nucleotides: TGTGCCAGTAGCCCCGACAGTCGCAATCAGCCCCAGCATTTT.

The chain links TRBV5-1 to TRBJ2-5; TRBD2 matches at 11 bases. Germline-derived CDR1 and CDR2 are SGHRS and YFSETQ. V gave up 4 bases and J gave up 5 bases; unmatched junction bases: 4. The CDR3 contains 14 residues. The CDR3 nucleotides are TGCGCCAGCAGCAGAAGGACTAGCGGGGAGACCCAGTACTTC. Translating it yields CASSRRTSGETQYF.

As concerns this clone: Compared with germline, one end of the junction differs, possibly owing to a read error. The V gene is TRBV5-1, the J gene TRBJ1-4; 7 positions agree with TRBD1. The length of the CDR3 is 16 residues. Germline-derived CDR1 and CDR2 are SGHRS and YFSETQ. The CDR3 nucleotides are TGCGCCAGCAGCTCCGTCCCGACAGGGAGTAATGAAAAACTATTTTTT. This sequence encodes CASSSVPTGSNEKLFF.

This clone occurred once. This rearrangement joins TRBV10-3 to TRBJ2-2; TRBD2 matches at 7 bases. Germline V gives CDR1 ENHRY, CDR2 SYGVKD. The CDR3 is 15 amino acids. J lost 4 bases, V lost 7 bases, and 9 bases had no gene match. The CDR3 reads CAINGEASGTGELFF. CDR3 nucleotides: TGTGCCATCAATGGAGAGGCTAGCGGCACCGGGGAGCTGTTTTTT.

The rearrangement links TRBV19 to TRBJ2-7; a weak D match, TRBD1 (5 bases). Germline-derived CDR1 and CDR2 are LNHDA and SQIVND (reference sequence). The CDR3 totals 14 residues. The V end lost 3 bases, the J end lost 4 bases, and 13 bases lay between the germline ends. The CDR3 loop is CASSISRAGYEQYF. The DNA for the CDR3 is TGTGCCAGTAGTATTAGCAGGGCTGGGTACGAGCAGTACTTC.

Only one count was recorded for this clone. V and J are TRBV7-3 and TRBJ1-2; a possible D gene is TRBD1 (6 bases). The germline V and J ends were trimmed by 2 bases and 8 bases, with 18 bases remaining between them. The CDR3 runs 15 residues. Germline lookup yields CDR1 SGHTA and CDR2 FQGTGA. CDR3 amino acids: CASSLGSGAPWGYTF. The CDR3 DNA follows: TGTGCCAGCAGCTTAGGGTCAGGGGCACCGTGGGGCTACACCTTC.

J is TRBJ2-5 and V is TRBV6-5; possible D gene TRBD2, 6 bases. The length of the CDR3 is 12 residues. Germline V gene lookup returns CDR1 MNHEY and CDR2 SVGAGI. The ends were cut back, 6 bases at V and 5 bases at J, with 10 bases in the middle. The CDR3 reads CASSGGMETQYF. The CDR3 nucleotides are TGTGCCAGCAGCGGGGGAATGGAGACCCAGTACTTC.

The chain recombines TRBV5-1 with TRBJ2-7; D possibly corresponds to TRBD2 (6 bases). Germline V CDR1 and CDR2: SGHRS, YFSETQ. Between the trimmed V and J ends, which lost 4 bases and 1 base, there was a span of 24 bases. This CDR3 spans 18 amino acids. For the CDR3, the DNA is TGCGCCAGCAGCCCTCGTCCCCCACTGGAGGAGGGTTCCTACGAGCAGTACTTC. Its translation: CASSPRPPLEEGSYEQYF.

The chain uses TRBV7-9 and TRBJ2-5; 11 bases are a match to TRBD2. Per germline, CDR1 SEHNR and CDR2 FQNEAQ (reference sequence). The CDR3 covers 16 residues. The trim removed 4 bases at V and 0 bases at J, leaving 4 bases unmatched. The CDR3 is CASSSGTSGNQETQYF. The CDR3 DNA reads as TGTGCCAGCAGCTCGGGGACTAGCGGAAACCAAGAGACCCAGTACTTC.

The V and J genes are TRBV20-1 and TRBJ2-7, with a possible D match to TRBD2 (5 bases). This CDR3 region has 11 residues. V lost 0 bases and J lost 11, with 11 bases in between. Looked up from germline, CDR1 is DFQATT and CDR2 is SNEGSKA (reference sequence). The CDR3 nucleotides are TGCAGTGCTAGAGATAGAACTAGGAAGTACTTC. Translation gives CSARDRTRKYF.